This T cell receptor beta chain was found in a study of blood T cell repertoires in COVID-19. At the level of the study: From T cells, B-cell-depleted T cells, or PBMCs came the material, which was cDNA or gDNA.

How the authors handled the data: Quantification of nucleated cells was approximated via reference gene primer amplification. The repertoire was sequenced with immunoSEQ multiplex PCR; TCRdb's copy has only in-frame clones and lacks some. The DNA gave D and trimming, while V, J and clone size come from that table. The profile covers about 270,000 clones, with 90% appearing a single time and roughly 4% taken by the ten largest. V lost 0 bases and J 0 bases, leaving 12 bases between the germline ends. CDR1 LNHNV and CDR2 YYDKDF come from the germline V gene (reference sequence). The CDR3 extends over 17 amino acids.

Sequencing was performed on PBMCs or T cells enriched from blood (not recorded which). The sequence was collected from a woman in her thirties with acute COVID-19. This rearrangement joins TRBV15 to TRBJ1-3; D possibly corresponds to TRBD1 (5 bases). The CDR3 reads CATSRDLPGDSGNTIYF. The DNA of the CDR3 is TGTGCCACCAGCAGAGATCTCCCGGGGGACTCTGGAAACACCATATATTTT.